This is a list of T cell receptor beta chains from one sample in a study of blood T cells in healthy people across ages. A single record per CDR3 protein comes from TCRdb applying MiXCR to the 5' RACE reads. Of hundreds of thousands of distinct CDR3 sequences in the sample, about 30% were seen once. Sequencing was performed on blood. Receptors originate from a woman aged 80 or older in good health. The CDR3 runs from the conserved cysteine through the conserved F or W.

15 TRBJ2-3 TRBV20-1 CSARDLSQSTDTQYF
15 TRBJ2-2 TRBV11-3 CASSSGQGRSGELFF
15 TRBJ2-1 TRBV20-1 CSASIIRGPGNEQFF
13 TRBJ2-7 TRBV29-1 CSATSGGDYEQYF
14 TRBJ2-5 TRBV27 CASSSLPGWETQYF
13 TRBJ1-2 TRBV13 CASSKGGSSGYTF
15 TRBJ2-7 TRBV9 CASSGSGTGGYEQYF
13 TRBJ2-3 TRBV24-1 CATSGGAADTQYF
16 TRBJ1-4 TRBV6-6 CASRTRRDRGGEKLFF
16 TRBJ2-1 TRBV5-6 CASSFFGTSGRTEQFF
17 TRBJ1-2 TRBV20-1 CSARGPPRQASDYGYTF
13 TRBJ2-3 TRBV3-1 CASSQGPPDTQYF
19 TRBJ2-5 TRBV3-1 CASSQPLPGLAGGPETQYF
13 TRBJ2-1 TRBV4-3 CTSSQVGGHEQFF
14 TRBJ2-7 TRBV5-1 CASSRGTDSYEQYF